The rows below give T cell receptor beta chains drawn from one sample of a study of blood T cell repertoires in COVID-19. Clones were read by immunoSEQ multiplex PCR, and TCRdb kept only the in-frame ones, dropping some. The table shows 110,000 or so clones, with about 89% occurring only once. The sequenced sample was peripheral blood. These receptors came from a human donor with acute or convalescent COVID-19. The donor label of this sample is uncertain. Each CDR3 is given with its conserved first and last residue. A D gene is named only where the DNA matches it firmly. Clone size is stated in some rows and not others, as once, few, many or a class when expanded.

clone size	V gene	D gene	J gene	CDR3 DNA	CDR3 protein
NA	TRBV15	NA	TRBJ1-2	TGTGCCACCAGCAGAGACTATCTAAACTATGGCTACACCTTC	CATSRDYLNYGYTF
once	TRBV5-1	TRBD2	TRBJ2-1	TGCGCCAGCAGCCCCCAACTAGCGGGAAATGAGCAGTTCTTC	CASSPQLAGNEQFF
NA	TRBV7-9	TRBD2	TRBJ2-1	TGTGCCAGCAGCTACGGGGGGGCCTACAATGAGCAGTTCTTC	CASSYGGAYNEQFF
NA	TRBV4-1	TRBD1	TRBJ1-2	TGCGCCAGCGGTCAAATGGACAGGCCGGTCCATGGCTACACCTTC	CASGQMDRPVHGYTF
few	TRBV7-3	TRBD1	TRBJ1-1	TGTGCCAGCAGCCGGGACAGAAACACTGAAGCTTTCTTT	CASSRDRNTEAFF
NA	TRBV18	NA	TRBJ1-6	TGTGCCAGCTCACTACAGGAAGGTGATAATTCACCCCTCCACTTT	CASSLQEGDNSPLHF
NA	TRBV5-1	TRBD2	TRBJ2-1	TGCGCCAGCAGCGATCCAGCGGGGTCGAATGAGCAGTTCTTC	CASSDPAGSNEQFF
NA	TRBV12-3/TRBV12-4	TRBD2	TRBJ2-7	TGTGCCAGCAGTTGGGGACTAGCGGGAGCTTACTTC	CASSWGLAGAYF
NA	TRBV19	TRBD2	TRBJ2-1	TGTGCCAGTATATCAGCGGGGGCCAACAATGAGCAGTTCTTC	CASISAGANNEQFF
NA	TRBV3-1/TRBV3-2	TRBD1	TRBJ1-2	TGTGCCAGCAGCCGAACAGGGGGTATGGATGGCTACACCTTC	CASSRTGGMDGYTF
once	TRBV5-6	NA	TRBJ1-4	TGTGCCAGCAGCATTTGGGGGGACTTTTCCTTT	CASSIWGDFSF
NA	TRBV5-6	NA	TRBJ1-3	TGTGCCAGCAGCTCGAGAGGCGGACAGATTCCAACGCAGAACACCATATATTTT	CASSSRGGQIPTQNTIYF
NA	TRBV7-2	TRBD1	TRBJ1-2	TGTGCCAGCAGCACCTGGACAGGGGAGCTAGGCTACACCTTC	CASSTWTGELGYTF
NA	TRBV11-2	NA	TRBJ2-3	TGTGCCAGCAGCTTAATAAGCGGTCTAAGCACAGATACGCAGTATTTT	CASSLISGLSTDTQYF
NA	TRBV6-1	TRBD2	TRBJ2-7	TGTGCCAGCAGTGAAGGGAGCGGGGTCTCCTACGAGCAGTACTTC	CASSEGSGVSYEQYF
NA	TRBV7-3	NA	TRBJ2-1	TGTGCCAGCAGCTTTACAGGCAATAGGAATGAGCAGTTCTTC	CASSFTGNRNEQFF